In its sample, the clone carrying this T cell receptor (beta chain) was seen many times. Antigen specificity is unknown. Sequence at one end of the junction differs from germline and may be a read error. TCRdb re-called the RACE reads with MiXCR, one entry per CDR3 protein. The sample includes 65,000 to 95,000 distinct CDR3 sequences, 5% to 8.5% seen only once; the top ten take roughly 1.4%. These data belong to a study of human T cells and chemical hapten exposure. Turning to the study itself: A 2 cm by 2 cm inner upper arm patch received 2% DPC for sensitization. Alopecia areata, totalis or universalis affected patients who were mostly female.

There are 12 residues in the CDR3. The germline CDR1 and CDR2 sequences are MDHEN and SYDVKM. Points from the study as a whole: Versus controls, expanded TCRs had significantly more large CDR3 similarity clusters.

The time point is: patch test 2, 6 weeks after DPC sensitization. Treatment given: therapeutic diphenylcyclopropenone sensitization with weekly scalp DPC. This clonotype originated in a woman aged 25-40 years with alopecia areata. Some clones in this sample may be carry-over from other donors' samples. The gene calls are TRBV28 and TRBJ1-2; D gene uncertain. This specimen was whole blood, taken in connection with sensitization to the hapten diphenylcyclopropenone (DPC). The CDR3 region is CASSGPLYVYTF. The CDR3, as DNA: TGTGCCAGCAGTGGGCCCCTCTATGTCTACACCTTC.